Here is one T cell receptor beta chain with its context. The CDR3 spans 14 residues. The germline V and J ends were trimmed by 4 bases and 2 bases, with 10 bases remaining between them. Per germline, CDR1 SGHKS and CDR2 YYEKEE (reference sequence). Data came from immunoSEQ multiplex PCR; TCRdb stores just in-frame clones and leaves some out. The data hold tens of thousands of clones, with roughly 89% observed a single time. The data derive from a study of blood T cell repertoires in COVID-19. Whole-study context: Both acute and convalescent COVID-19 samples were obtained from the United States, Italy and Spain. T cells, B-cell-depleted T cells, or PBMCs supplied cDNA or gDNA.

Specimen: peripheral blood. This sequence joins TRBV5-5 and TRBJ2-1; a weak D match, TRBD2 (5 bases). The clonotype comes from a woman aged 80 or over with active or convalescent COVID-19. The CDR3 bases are TGTGCCAGCAGCGGACTGACACCCTACAATGAGCAGTTCTTC. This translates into CASSGLTPYNEQFF.